Each of the 25 T cell receptor beta chains below was sequenced from the same sample in a study of regulatory T cells in long-lasting Graves disease. Indicated time point: newly diagnosed GD, antithyroid drugs for less than 3 months. Preparation of the TCR library used RNA extracted from PBMCs. With iRepertoire HTBI primers and Arm-PCR of CDR3 regions, TCR beta libraries were built. TCRdb ran MiXCR on the multiplex PCR reads and lists one entry per CDR3 protein. The sample has roughly 500,000 distinct CDR3 sequences, roughly 15% seen once; the top ten hold roughly 15%. The data also belong to a second study, concerning T cells in Graves' hyperthyroidism and ophthalmopathy.

The input for sequencing was peripheral blood mononuclear cells (PBMCs), taken at new diagnosis, from a patient treated with antithyroid drugs. Receptor source: a woman aged 50 to 60 with Graves disease.

This clonotype was observed at least ten times. The chain has TRBV5-1 and TRBJ2-1; TRBD2 might be the D (5 bases). The CDR3 contains 12 residues. Germline V lookup: CDR1 SGHRS, CDR2 YFSETQ. Between the trimmed V and J ends, which lost 4 bases and 14 bases, there was a span of 16 bases. CDR3 sequence: CASSPDLAGEFF. CDR3 DNA sequence: TGCGCCAGCAGCCCCGATCTAGCCGGGGAGTTCTTC. Looking up the rest from reference TRBV5-1 and TRBJ2-1 gives the full variable domain: KAGVTQTPRYLIKTRGQQVTLSCSPISGHRSVSWYQQTPGQGLQFLFEYFSETQRNKGNFPGRFSGRQFSNSRSEMNVSTLELGDSALYLCASSPDLAGEFFGPGTRLTVL.

The chain has TRBV6-5 and TRBJ2-5, with D tentatively TRBD2 (7 bases). V was pared by 2 bases and J by 4 bases, with 14 bases between. CDR3 length: 15 amino acids. Per the germline V gene, CDR1 is MNHEY and CDR2 is SVGAGI. The CDR3 loop is CASSYDGGRIETQYF. Written as DNA, the CDR3 is TGTGCCAGCAGTTACGACGGGGGGCGGATAGAGACCCAGTACTTC.

The V call is TRBV11-2, the J call TRBJ1-2; 11 nucleotides agree with TRBD1. The V and J ends lost 5 bases and 2 bases, in that order; junction bases with no gene match: 4. CDR1 is SGHAT and CDR2 is FQNNGV in the germline V gene. This CDR3 is built from 15 residues. The CDR3 sequence: CASSARDRGNYGYTF. The CDR3 region has the DNA TGTGCCAGCAGCGCCCGGGACAGGGGGAACTATGGCTACACCTTC.

The table lists this clonotype with many counts. This chain uses TRBV5-1 with TRBJ2-3; 10 nucleotides agree with TRBD2. Per the germline V gene, CDR1 is SGHRS and CDR2 is YFSETQ. Trimming took 4 bases from V and 2 from J; bases not matched to a gene: 7. The CDR3 spans 16 residues. Written as DNA, the CDR3 is TGCGCCAGCAGCCCGGGACTAGCGCCTATCACAGATACGCAGTATTTT. Translating gives CASSPGLAPITDTQYF.

This clonotype was seen a few times. The rearrangement joins TRBV28 to TRBJ1-1; 9 bases line up with TRBD1. Per the germline V gene, CDR1 is MDHEN and CDR2 is SYDVKM. The CDR3 is made up of 12 amino acids. V trimming: 3 bases; J trimming: 10 bases; junction bases outside the gene matches: 3. As DNA, the CDR3 is TGTGCCAGCAGTTTTTTGGACAGGGGAGCTTTCTTT. Translation gives CASSFLDRGAFF.

This clonotype was picked up many times. The chain is built from TRBV28 and TRBJ2-7; D gene unclear. The germline CDR1 and CDR2 sequences are MDHEN and SYDVKM. The CDR3 is 13 residues long. V lost 3 bases to trimming and J lost 0 bases, with 6 bases between them. Written as DNA, the CDR3 is TGTGCCAGCAGTTTCTGGAACTCCTACGAGCAGTACTTC. Its translation is CASSFWNSYEQYF.

This clonotype was recorded a few times. The chain is built from TRBV6-1 and TRBJ2-1, with TRBD2 identical over 16 bases. Germline V CDR1 and CDR2: MNHNS, SASEGT. Unmatched junction bases numbered 12, after V lost 7 bases and J lost 6 bases. This CDR3 spans 18 amino acids. For the CDR3, the DNA is TGTGCCAGCATCGGGGGACTAGCGGGAGGGCCCGTGGCCAATGAGCAGTTCTTC. Translated: CASIGGLAGGPVANEQFF.

This clonotype was counted at least ten times. V is TRBV28 and J is TRBJ2-1; 10 bases line up with TRBD1. The CDR3 runs 14 residues. Germline V CDR1 and CDR2: MDHEN, SYDVKM. V was pared by 6 bases and J by 5 bases, with 4 bases of the junction left unmatched. The CDR3 here is CASRRTGGHNEQFF. The CDR3 DNA reads as TGTGCCAGCAGACGGACAGGGGGGCACAATGAGCAGTTCTTC.

In this sample, this clonotype turned up many times. V is TRBV5-1 and J is TRBJ2-7; 9 nucleotides agree with TRBD1. This CDR3 has 16 amino acids. The trim removed 0 bases at V and 2 bases at J, leaving 6 bases unmatched. The germline CDR1 and CDR2 sequences are SGHRS and YFSETQ. The CDR3 sequence: CASSLARDRVTYEQYF. CDR3 in DNA: TGCGCCAGCAGCTTGGCCCGGGACAGGGTGACCTACGAGCAGTACTTC.

This clonotype was picked up many times. This chain connects TRBV27 to TRBJ2-7, with 9 bases aligning to TRBD2. The CDR3 consists of 15 residues. Germline-derived CDR1 and CDR2 are MNHEY and SMNVEV (reference sequence). The junction had 6 bases not matched to a gene; V was cut back by 4 bases and J by 2 bases. CDR3 loop: CASSSPGLATYEQYF. In nucleotides, the CDR3 is TGTGCCAGCAGTTCCCCGGGACTAGCCACCTACGAGCAGTACTTC.

The rearrangement links TRBV27 to TRBJ2-7; the D gene is possibly TRBD2 (7 bases). The germline CDR1 and CDR2 sequences are MNHEY and SMNVEV (reference sequence). V shed 6 bases and J shed 2 bases, with 11 bases lying between them. The CDR3 length is 13 residues. CDR3 protein: CASRQGGAYEQYF. The DNA of the CDR3 is TGTGCCAGCAGACAGGGAGGGGCCTACGAGCAGTACTTC.

This clonotype turned up a few times. This sequence joins TRBV6-1 and TRBJ1-1, with 8 bases fitting TRBD1. The V gene end was trimmed by 11 bases and the J gene end by 1 base; junction bases not matched to a gene: 6. The CDR3 has 13 residues. CDR1 is MNHNS, CDR2 SASEGT, per germline. CDR3 sequence: CAAIDRGNTEAFF. The DNA of the CDR3 is TGTGCCGCAATTGACAGGGGGAACACTGAAGCTTTCTTT.

This clonotype was seen repeatedly, ten times or more. The chain couples TRBV29-1 to TRBJ2-5, with D possibly called TRBD1 or TRBD2 (6 bases each). Germline CDR1 and CDR2: SQVTM and ANQGSEA. The CDR3 totals 14 residues. Deletions cut 1 base from V and 2 bases from J, with 11 bases between. CDR3 in amino acids: CSVEAGAVQETQYF. The CDR3 DNA reads as TGCAGCGTTGAAGCGGGGGCTGTACAAGAGACCCAGTACTTC.

This clonotype was seen just once. It may be a read error: a sequence one base away is much more abundant. This rearrangement joins TRBV29-1 to TRBJ2-2; D perhaps matches TRBD1 (6 bases). The CDR3 consists of 15 residues. The germline gives CDR1 SQVTM, CDR2 ANQGSEA. The CDR3 DNA reads as TGCAGCGTTGCAAAGAGGGGGTCCGGAACCGGGGAGCTGCTTTTT. It translates to CSVAKRGSGTGELLF.

This clonotype was observed many times. The rearrangement links TRBV28 to TRBJ2-5; 7 bases are a match to TRBD2. This CDR3 spans 16 amino acids. Germline V gives CDR1 MDHEN, CDR2 SYDVKM. J was trimmed by 5 bases and V by 1 base; bases with no gene match: 10. The CDR3 loop reads CASSLYSGRAEETQYF. The CDR3 DNA reads TGTGCCAGCAGTTTATATAGTGGGAGGGCAGAGGAGACCCAGTACTTC.

This clonotype occurred many times. The V gene is TRBV2, the J gene TRBJ2-1; 7 nucleotides align to TRBD2. The CDR3 runs to 16 residues. J was trimmed by 6 bases and V by 11 bases; bases with no gene match: 19. Germline CDR1 SNHLY, CDR2 FYNNEI. CDR3 protein: CAPVGLTSPTGNEQFF. Here the CDR3 DNA reads TGTGCCCCAGTAGGCCTGACTAGCCCCACCGGCAATGAGCAGTTCTTC.

In its sample, this clonotype was seen many times. This sequence joins TRBV20-1 and TRBJ2-3; 9 bases map to TRBD2. Unmatched junction bases numbered 3, after V lost 7 bases and J lost 1 base. This CDR3 contains 13 residues. The germline CDR1 and CDR2 sequences are DFQATT and SNEGSKA (reference sequence). The CDR3 sequence is CSVAGVGTDTQYF. The CDR3 nucleotides read TGCAGTGTAGCGGGAGTGGGCACAGATACGCAGTATTTT.

This chain links TRBV29-1 with TRBJ1-3; 7 bases are a match to TRBD1. In germline, CDR1 is SQVTM, CDR2 ANQGSEA. There are 13 residues in the CDR3. V was pared by 5 bases and J by 2 bases, with 3 bases of the junction left unmatched. The CDR3 bases are TGCAGCGTTCACACAGGGGCTGGAAACACCATATATTTT. This sequence encodes CSVHTGAGNTIYF.

The chain carries TRBV20-1 and TRBJ1-5; 11 nucleotides line up with TRBD1. With 4 bases clipped from V and 3 bases from J, the junction kept 5 bases outside the gene matches. The CDR3 length is 15 residues. The germline V gene has CDR1 DFQATT and CDR2 SNEGSKA (reference sequence). The CDR3 sequence is CSAKDRGPFNQPQHF. The CDR3 DNA sequence: TGCAGTGCTAAGGACAGGGGGCCCTTCAATCAGCCCCAGCATTTT.

This chain connects TRBV7-9 to TRBJ2-1, with D tentatively TRBD2 (6 bases). Germline CDR1 reads SEHNR; CDR2 reads FQNEAQ (reference sequence). Trimming took 4 bases from V and 9 from J, leaving 13 bases between them. This CDR3 contains 13 residues. CDR3 DNA sequence: TGTGCCAGCAGCTCGACTACCGGGGGTGAGCAGTTCTTC. The encoded protein is CASSSTTGGEQFF.

J is TRBJ2-1 and V is TRBV5-4; 8 bases fit TRBD2. CDR1 SGHNT and CDR2 YYREEE come from the germline V gene (reference sequence). There are 15 residues in the CDR3. The J segment lost 8 bases and the V segment lost 1 base, leaving 8 bases of the junction unmatched. The CDR3: CASSLLPGLGDEQFF. The DNA of the CDR3 is TGTGCCAGCAGCTTGCTTCCGGGACTAGGGGATGAGCAGTTCTTC.

This clonotype was observed at least ten times. V is TRBV28 and J is TRBJ2-5, with 7 bases aligning to TRBD2. After removal of 2 bases from V and 8 bases from J, the junction contained 11 bases not matched to a gene. The CDR3 runs 15 residues. CDR1 and CDR2 (germline): MDHEN, SYDVKM. This CDR3 is CASSLALGGVGTQYF. In DNA, the CDR3 is TGTGCCAGCAGTTTAGCCCTTGGGGGGGTGGGTACCCAGTACTTC.

This clonotype was seen at least ten times. The chain combines TRBV20-1 with TRBJ2-1, with 7 bases aligning to TRBD2. The CDR3 covers 14 residues. Germline-derived CDR1 and CDR2 are DFQATT and SNEGSKA (reference sequence). Unmatched junction bases numbered 7, after V lost 0 bases and J lost 8 bases. DNA for the CDR3: TGCAGTGCTAGAGAGCGGGCCCTAGCGGATGAGCAGTTCTTC. This sequence encodes CSARERALADEQFF.

Turning to this clonotype: This sequence may be a read error, since a much larger clone differs from it by one base. The rearrangement links TRBV6-2 or TRBV6-3 to TRBJ2-1, with D possibly TRBD1 on 5 matching bases. The CDR3 spans 14 residues. Germline V CDR1 and CDR2: MNHEY, SVGEGT. Here the CDR3 reads CASNWGGKNNEQSF. The CDR3 coding sequence is TGTGCCAGCAATTGGGGCGGAAAGAACAATGAGCAGTCCTTC.

The V call is TRBV19, the J call TRBJ1-2; D is ambiguous. The CDR3 is 15 amino acids. Germline CDR1 reads LNHDA; CDR2 reads SQIVND (reference sequence). V was pared by 9 bases and J by 4 bases, with 21 bases between. The CDR3 DNA reads TGTGCCAGGGTTTGTGCAGCCGGGCTTTTCTATGGCTACACCTTC. This encodes CARVCAAGLFYGYTF. The complete variable domain, with remaining parts taken from reference TRBV19 and TRBJ1-2, reads DGGITQSPKYLFRKEGQNVTLSCEQNLNHDAMYWYRQDPGQGLRLIYYSQIVNDFQKGDIAEGYSVSREKKESFPLTVTSAQKNPTAFYLCARVCAAGLFYGYTFGSGTRLTVV.